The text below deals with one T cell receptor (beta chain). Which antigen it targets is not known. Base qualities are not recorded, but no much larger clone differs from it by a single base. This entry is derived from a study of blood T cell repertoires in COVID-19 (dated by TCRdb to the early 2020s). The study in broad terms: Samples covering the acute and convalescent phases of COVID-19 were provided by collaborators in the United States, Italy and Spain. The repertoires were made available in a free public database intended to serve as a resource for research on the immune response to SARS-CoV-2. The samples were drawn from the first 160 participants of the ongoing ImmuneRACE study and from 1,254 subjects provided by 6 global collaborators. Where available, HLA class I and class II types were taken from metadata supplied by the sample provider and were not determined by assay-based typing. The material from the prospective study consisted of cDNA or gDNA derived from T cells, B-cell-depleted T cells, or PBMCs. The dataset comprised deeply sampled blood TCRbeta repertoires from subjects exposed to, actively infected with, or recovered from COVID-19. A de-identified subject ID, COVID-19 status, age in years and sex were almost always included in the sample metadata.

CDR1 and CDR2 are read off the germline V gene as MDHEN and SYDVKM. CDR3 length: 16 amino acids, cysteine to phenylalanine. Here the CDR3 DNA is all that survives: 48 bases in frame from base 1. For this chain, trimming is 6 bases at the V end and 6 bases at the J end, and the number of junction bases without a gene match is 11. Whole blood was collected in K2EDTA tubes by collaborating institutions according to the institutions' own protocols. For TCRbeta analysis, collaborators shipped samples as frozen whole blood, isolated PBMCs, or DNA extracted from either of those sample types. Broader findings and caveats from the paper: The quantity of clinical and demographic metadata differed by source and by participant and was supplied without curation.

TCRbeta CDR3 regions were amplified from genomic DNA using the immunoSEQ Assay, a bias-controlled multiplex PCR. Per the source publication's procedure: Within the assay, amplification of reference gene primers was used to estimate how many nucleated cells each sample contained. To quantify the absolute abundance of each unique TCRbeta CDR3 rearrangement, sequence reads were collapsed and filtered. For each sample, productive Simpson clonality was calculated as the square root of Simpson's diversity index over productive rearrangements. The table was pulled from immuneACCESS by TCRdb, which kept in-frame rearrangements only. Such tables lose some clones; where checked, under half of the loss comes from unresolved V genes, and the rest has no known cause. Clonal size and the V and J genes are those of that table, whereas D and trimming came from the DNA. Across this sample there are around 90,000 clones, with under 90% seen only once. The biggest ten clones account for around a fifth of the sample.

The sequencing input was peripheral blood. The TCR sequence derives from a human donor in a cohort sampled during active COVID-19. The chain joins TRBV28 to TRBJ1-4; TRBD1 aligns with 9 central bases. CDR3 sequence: CASRNPGQGTDEKLFF. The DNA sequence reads TGTGCCAGCAGAAACCCCGGACAGGGGACGGATGAAAAACTGTTTTTT.